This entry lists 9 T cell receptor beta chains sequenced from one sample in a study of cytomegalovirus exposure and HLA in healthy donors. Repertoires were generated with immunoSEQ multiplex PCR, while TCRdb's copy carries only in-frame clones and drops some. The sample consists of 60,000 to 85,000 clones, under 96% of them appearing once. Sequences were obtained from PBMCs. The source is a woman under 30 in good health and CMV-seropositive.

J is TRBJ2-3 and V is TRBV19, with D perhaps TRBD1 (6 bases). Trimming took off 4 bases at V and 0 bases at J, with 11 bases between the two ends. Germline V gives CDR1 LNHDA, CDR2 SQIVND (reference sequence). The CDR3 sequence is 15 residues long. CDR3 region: CASSTLGASTDTQYF. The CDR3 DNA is TGTGCCAGTAGTACCCTGGGGGCCAGCACAGATACGCAGTATTTT.

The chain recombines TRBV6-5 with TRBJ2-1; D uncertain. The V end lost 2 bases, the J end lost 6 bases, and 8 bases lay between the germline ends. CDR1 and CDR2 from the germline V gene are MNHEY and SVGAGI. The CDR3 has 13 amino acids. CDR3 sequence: CASSYVAGNEQFF. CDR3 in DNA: TGTGCCAGCAGTTACGTCGCCGGCAATGAGCAGTTCTTC.

The CDR3 reads CASSSEMYNEQFF. In nucleotides, the CDR3 is TGTGCCAGCAGCTCCGAGATGTACAATGAGCAGTTCTTC. This chain links TRBV7-2 with TRBJ2-1, with D uncertain. CDR3 length: 13 residues. Germline values: CDR1 SGHTA, CDR2 FQGNSA. Trimming removed 4 bases from V and 4 bases from J, with 8 bases in between.

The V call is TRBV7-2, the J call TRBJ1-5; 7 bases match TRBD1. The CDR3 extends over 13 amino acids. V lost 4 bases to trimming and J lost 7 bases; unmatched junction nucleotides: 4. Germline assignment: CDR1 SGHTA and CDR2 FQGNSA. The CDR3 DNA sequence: TGTGCCAGCAGCTCAGACAGGGTACAGCCCCAGCATTTT. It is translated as CASSSDRVQPQHF.

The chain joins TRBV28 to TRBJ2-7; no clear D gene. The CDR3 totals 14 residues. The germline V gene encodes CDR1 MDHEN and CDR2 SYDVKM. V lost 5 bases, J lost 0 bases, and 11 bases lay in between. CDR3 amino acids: CASSPRVPSYEQYF. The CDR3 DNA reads TGTGCCAGCAGTCCCCGGGTACCCTCCTACGAGCAGTACTTC.

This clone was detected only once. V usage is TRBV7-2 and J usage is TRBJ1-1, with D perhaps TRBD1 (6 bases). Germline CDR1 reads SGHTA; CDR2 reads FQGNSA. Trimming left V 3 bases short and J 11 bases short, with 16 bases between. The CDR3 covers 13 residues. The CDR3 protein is CASSLSWTASAFF. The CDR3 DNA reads TGTGCCAGCAGCTTGTCCTGGACAGCTTCGGCTTTCTTT.

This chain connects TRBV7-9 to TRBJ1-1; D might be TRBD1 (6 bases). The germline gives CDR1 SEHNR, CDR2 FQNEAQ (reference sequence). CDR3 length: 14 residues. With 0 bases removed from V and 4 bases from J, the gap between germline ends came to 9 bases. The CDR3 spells CASSLAGASTEAFF. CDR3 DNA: TGTGCCAGCAGCTTAGCGGGGGCCAGCACTGAAGCTTTCTTT.

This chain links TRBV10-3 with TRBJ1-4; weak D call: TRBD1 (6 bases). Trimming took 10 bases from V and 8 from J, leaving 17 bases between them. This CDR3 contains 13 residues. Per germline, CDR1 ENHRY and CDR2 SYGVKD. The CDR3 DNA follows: TGTGCCACAAAGGGACACCCCGAGGAAAAACTGTTTTTT. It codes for CATKGHPEEKLFF.

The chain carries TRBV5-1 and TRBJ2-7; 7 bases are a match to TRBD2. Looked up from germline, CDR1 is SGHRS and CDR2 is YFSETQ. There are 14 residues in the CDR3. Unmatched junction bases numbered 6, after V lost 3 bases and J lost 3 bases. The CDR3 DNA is TGCGCCAGCAGCTCCGGGACTAAACACTACGAGCAGTACTTC. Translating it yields CASSSGTKHYEQYF.